There are many counts of the clone carrying this T cell receptor beta chain. The data originate from a study of early T cells in non-severe SARS-CoV-2 infection. In TCRdb, the 5' RACE reads were re-called with MiXCR into one record per CDR3 protein. Here the sample spans around 89,000 distinct CDR3 sequences, about 15% being singletons. Trimming took off 5 bases at V and 6 bases at J, with 14 bases between the two ends. CDR3 size: 13 residues. The material sequenced was whole blood. V gene TRBV12-3 or TRBV12-4 combines with J gene TRBJ2-7; D is uncertain. The clonotype originates from an adult who was a healthcare worker with PCR-confirmed SARS-CoV-2 infection or an uninfected control (not recorded which). This CDR3 reads CASSRRASGEQYV. In DNA form, the CDR3 reads TGTGCCAGCAGTCGCCGCGCCTCGGGCGAGCAGTACGTC.